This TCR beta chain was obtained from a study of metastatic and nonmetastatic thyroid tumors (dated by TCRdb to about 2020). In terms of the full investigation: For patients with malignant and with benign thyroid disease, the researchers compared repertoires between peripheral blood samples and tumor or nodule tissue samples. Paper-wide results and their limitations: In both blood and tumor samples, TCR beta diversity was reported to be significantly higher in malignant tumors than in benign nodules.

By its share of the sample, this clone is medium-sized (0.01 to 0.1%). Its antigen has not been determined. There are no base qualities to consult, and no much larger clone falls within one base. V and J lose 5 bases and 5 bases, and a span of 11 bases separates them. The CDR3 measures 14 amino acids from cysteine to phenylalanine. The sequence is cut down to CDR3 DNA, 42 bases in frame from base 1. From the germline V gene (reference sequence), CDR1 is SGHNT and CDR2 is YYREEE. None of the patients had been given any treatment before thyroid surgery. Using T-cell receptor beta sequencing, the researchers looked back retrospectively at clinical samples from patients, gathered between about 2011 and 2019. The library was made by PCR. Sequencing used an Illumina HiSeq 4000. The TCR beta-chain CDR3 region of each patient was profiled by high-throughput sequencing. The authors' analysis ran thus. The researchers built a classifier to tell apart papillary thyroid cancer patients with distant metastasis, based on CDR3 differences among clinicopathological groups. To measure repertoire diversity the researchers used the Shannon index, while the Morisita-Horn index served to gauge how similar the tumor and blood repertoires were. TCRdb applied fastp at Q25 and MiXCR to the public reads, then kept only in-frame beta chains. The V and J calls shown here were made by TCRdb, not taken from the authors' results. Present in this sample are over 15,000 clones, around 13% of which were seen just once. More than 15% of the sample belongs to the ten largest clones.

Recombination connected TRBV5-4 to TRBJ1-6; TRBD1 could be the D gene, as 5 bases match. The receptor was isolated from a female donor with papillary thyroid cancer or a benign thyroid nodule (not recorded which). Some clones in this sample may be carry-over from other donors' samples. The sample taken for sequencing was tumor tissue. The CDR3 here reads CASRGVGDNSPLHF. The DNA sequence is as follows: TGTGCCAGCAGGGGGGTCGGGGATAATTCACCCCTCCACTTT.